This T cell receptor beta chain appears in the sequencing data of a study of glioma-infiltrating T cells (dated by TCRdb to about 2016). For the wider study: The low-grade gliomas were WHO grade II oligodendrogliomas or astrocytomas, while the glioblastomas were WHO grade IV tumors sampled at initial diagnosis rather than at recurrent diagnosis. Glioma tissue, non-neoplastic brain tissue and matched peripheral blood mononuclear cells were used as sources from which TCR alpha- and beta-chain repertoires were sequenced. To measure divergence between tissue and blood T-cell populations, each tissue-infiltrating repertoire was compared with the peripheral blood repertoire of the same patient. Three low-grade glioma patients, 7 or 8 primary glioblastoma patients and three non-glioma patients contributing non-neoplastic brain tissue were included in the paired cohort. Dexamethasone was administered to glioma patients for six or fewer days before surgery. The sequencing target for blood libraries was about 4.5- to 10-fold coverage of around 1 million peripheral T cells. Overall results and qualifications from the work: The group comparisons were based on small numbers of patients: three non-neoplastic, three low-grade glioma and roughly eight glioblastoma patients. Very few CDR3 sequences were found to be shared between tissue and blood, and this scarcity was attributed to high CDR3 diversity and limited sampling. VJ-independent divergence between tissue and blood was found to be below expectation in non-neoplastic patients but above expectation in all gliomas, particularly low-grade gliomas. Patients with low tissue-blood divergence were marked by a signature set of shared blood CDR3 motifs, and this signature set was depleted in highly divergent patients.

The germline V gene (reference sequence) sets CDR1 to MNHEY and CDR2 to SMNVEV. Counted from cysteine to phenylalanine, this CDR3 has 16 amino acids. Just CDR3 DNA is preserved here, 48 bases in frame from base 1. V is cut by 5 bases and J by 2 bases, and the space between the germline ends is 19 bases. The iRepertoire nested amplicon-rescue multiplex PCR (arm-PCR) platform was used to amplify TCR alpha and beta CDR3 regions from RNA. One-step reverse transcription and amplification used roughly 95-400 ng of tissue mRNA or PBMC total RNA as input. Following bead purification, Illumina adapters were added through a secondary multiplex PCR, and the libraries were then gel-purified between 200 and 400 bp. Libraries carried internal 6-nucleotide barcodes used for demultiplexing. Sequencing of libraries was performed on an Illumina MiSeq with 2x220 or 2x250 nucleotide paired-end reads. The authors processed their data as follows. Paired reads were merged with FLASH 1.2.11 and aligned to the GRCh37 human genome with BWA-MEM before extracting TRA and TRB reads. For V and J assignment, an IMGT-derived reference of cassette sequences and CDR3 motifs that included pseudogenes was used. Three-frame translation of reads was performed, and productive CDR3s were defined as those with a C...FGXG motif and no stop codons. A clonotype was defined as a unique combination of a V-J cassette pair and a CDR3 amino acid sequence. Reads were filtered by Hamming distance, thresholded by each sample's sequence error rate in mapped regions. TCRdb trimmed the raw reads at Q25, called clones with MiXCR and kept productive beta chains. Rows with one shared CDR3 protein collapse into an entry with the most common genes and DNA. V and J calls and clone size were set by TCRdb, not the authors. The sample table records about 380,000 distinct CDR3 sequences; 41% of these occur just once. About 11% of the sample belongs to the ten largest clones.

This clonotype was counted many times. This receptor's antigen is unknown. Base qualities are missing; no much larger clone stands one base away. Surgical brain or tumor specimens were cryofrozen in liquid nitrogen immediately after resection, and peripheral blood cells were collected concurrently. Rearrangement joined TRBV27 to TRBJ2-7; the D gene is tentatively TRBD1 or TRBD2, each matching 5 bases. Sequencing was done on a sample of glioma tissue, nonneoplastic brain tissue, or PBMCs (not recorded which). The receptor was derived from a human donor with low-grade glioma or glioblastoma, undergoing nonglioma brain surgery, or in good health (not recorded which). The CDR3 here reads CASSPNTGGMAYEQYF. The nucleotides read TGTGCCAGCAGTCCTAACACTGGGGGTATGGCCTACGAGCAGTACTTC.